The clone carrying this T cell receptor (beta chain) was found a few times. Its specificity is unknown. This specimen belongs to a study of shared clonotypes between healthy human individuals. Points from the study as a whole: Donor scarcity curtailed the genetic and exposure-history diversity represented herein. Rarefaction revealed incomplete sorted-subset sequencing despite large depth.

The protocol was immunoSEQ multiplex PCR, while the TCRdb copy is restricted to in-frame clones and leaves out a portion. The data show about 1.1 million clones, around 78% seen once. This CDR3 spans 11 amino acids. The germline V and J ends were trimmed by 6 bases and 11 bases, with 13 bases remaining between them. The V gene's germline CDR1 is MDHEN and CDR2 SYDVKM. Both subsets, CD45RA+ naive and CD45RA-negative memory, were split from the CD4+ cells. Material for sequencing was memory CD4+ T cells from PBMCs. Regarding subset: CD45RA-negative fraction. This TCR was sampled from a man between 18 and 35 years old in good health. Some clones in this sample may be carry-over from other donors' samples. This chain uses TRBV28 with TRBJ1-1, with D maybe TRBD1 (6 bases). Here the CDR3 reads CASSNRVVAFF. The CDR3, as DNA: TGTGCCAGCAGCAACAGGGTTGTGGCTTTCTTT. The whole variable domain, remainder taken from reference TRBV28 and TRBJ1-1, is DVKVTQSSRYLVKRTGEKVFLECVQDMDHENMFWYRQDPGLGLRLIYFSYDVKMKEKGDIPEGYSVSREKKERFSLILESASTNQTSMYLCASSNRVVAFFGQGTRLTVV.